The clone carrying this T cell receptor (beta chain) was seen only a few times. What it recognizes is unknown. In the PCR, 60 Vbeta and 13 Jbeta primers were used. Sequencing used immunoSEQ multiplex PCR; TCRdb keeps in-frame clones, though not all of them. This table holds some 130,000 clones, roughly three quarters found once. Germline V gene sequence: CDR1 LNHDA, CDR2 SQIVND (reference sequence). This CDR3 comprises 13 residues. J lost 4 bases, V lost 7 bases, and 2 bases had no gene match. The data originate from a study of cytomegalovirus exposure and HLA in healthy donors. General study results and limits: A later analysis appeared to link common viral pathogens to several of the most significant clusters. In a later analysis, across HLA loci, associated TCR counts were highest for DRB1, lowest for HLA-C.

Sequencing was carried out using PBMCs. This chain links TRBV19 with TRBJ1-5; 9 nucleotides line up with TRBD1. This TCR was sampled from a man between 18 and 29 years old in good health and CMV-seronegative. CDR3 sequence: CASKGTGNQPQHF. The CDR3, as DNA: TGTGCCAGTAAGGGGACAGGGAATCAGCCCCAGCATTTT.